The clone carrying this T cell receptor beta chain was observed a handful of times. Its antigen is not known. This specimen comes from a study of T cells in localized non-small cell lung cancer. Germline CDR1 MNHGY, CDR2 SAAAGT. The V and J ends lost 6 bases and 6 bases respectively, with 10 bases between them. The CDR3 has 12 amino acids. Overall study results and limits: Median detection of top 100 tumor clones in adjacent lung was 57 clones. Prolonged overall survival went with higher T cell density in the blood.

Sequencing used immunoSEQ multiplex PCR; TCRdb keeps in-frame clones, though not all of them. The top ten hold approximately 11% of the sample, which has about 1,900 clones, roughly 25% seen once. V gene TRBV6-8 combines with J gene TRBJ2-3; D gene unclear. The starting material was normal lung tissue next to the tumor, obtained before any cancer treatment. This sequence was found in an older female donor with stage I lung adenocarcinoma. The CDR3 loop is CASRASGDTQYF. The DNA for the CDR3 is TGTGCCAGCAGGGCGTCCGGGGATACGCAGTATTTT.